The rows below give T cell receptor beta chains drawn from one sample of a study of cytomegalovirus exposure and HLA in healthy donors. Repertoires were generated with immunoSEQ multiplex PCR, while TCRdb's copy carries only in-frame clones and drops some. The sample has 100,000 or so clones, 60% to 70% seen once. Sequencing input: PBMCs. The origin of the receptors is a woman aged 30 to 39 in good health and CMV-seronegative. Each CDR3 is given with its conserved first and last residue. The order of the fields is J gene, clone size, V gene, D gene, CDR3 length, CDR3 DNA, CDR3 protein. The D gene is left open where the match is weak. Only some rows state a clone size, as once, few, many or a class for expanded clones.

TRBJ2-1 . TRBV7-3 . 14 TGTGCCAGCAGCTTCGGGGGGCCAGGTTCCGGGCAGTTCTTC CASSFGGPGSGQFF
TRBJ1-1 few TRBV6-5 . 14 TGTGCCAGCATTCTTTCGAGGGGGACCACTGAAGCTTTCTTT CASILSRGTTEAFF
TRBJ2-3 . TRBV21-1 . 17 TGTGCCAGCAGCAAAGAAAAGGTAGCGGGGCCCACAGATACGCAGTATTTT CASSKEKVAGPTDTQYF
TRBJ1-4 . TRBV28 . 12 TGTGCCAGCAGTTCAGTGGTTGAAAAACTGTTTTTT CASSSVVEKLFF
TRBJ1-3 once TRBV28 . 20 TGTGCCAGCAGTTTAAGGGGAAACCTAGGAGGGCAGGGCACTGGAAACACCATATATTTT CASSLRGNLGGQGTGNTIYF
TRBJ1-5 . TRBV5-6 . 15 TGTGCCAGCAGCTTGAGGCCAGCGCTCAATCAGCCCCAGCATTTT CASSLRPALNQPQHF
TRBJ2-2 few TRBV5-1 . 16 TGCGCCAGCAGCTTGGAGGGGCGAGTCAGCACCGGGGAGCTGTTTTTT CASSLEGRVSTGELFF
TRBJ2-1 . TRBV10-1 . 16 TGCGCCAGCAGCGTCTTAGTCCTAGGGGATAACAATGAGCAGTTCTTC CASSVLVLGDNNEQFF
TRBJ1-5 . TRBV5-6 TRBD1 18 TGTGCCAGCAGCTTGTGGTCAGGGGGAGCTAATATTAATCAGCCCCAGCATTTT CASSLWSGGANINQPQHF
TRBJ2-3 . TRBV18 . 14 TGTGCCAGCTCATTTGGACAGCGTGGGGATACGCAGTATTTT CASSFGQRGDTQYF
TRBJ1-3 . TRBV19 TRBD1 17 TGTGCCAGTAGTGACGTCGGACAGGCTACAACCCGAAACACCATATATTTT CASSDVGQATTRNTIYF